What follows are 27 T cell receptor beta chains derived from one specimen sequenced in a study of T cell repertoires in cytomegalovirus infection (dated by TCRdb to between 2019 and 2020). The label giving this sample's treatment or condition can be read as: in vitro stimulation with specific CMV peptide epitopes to enrich CMV-specific T cells. TCRdb names Illumina HiSeq 1500 as the instrument used. TCRdb reran the public reads through fastp at Q25 and MiXCR, keeping productive beta chains. Duplicate CDR3 protein sequences are folded into a single record with the most common DNA and genes. The sample table lists about 920,000 distinct CDR3 sequences, roughly 31% of them with a count of one. About an eighth of the sample is in the top ten clones. Their target antigens are unknown. The sequencing here drew on cultured CD8+ T cells from PBMCs, taken from culture after CMV antigen stimulation. Every receptor here comes from a human donor in good health (CMV status not recorded). Some clones in this sample may be carry-over from other donors' samples.

Remarks on this clonotype: A junction boundary mismatches the germline segment, possibly from a read error. The chain combines TRBV29-1 with TRBJ1-1; 7 bases agree with TRBD1. This CDR3 is 16 amino acids long. Germline values: CDR1 SQVTM, CDR2 ANQGSEA. Here the CDR3 reads CSVEEGIGTANIEAFF. Written as DNA, the CDR3 is TGCAGCGTTGAGGAGGGTATTGGGACAGCGAACATTGAAGCTTTCTTT.

The chain uses TRBV9 and TRBJ1-2, with 8 bases aligning to TRBD1. CDR1 is SGDLS, CDR2 YYNGEE, per germline. This CDR3 spans 15 amino acids. With 3 bases clipped from V and 7 bases from J, the junction kept 11 bases outside the gene matches. The CDR3 region has the DNA TGTGCCAGCAGCGCCTATCAGGGGGCGCAGGGTGGCTACACCTTC. It yields the protein CASSAYQGAQGGYTF.

The V and J genes are TRBV7-3 and TRBJ1-2, with TRBD1 matching 10 bases. There are 13 residues in the CDR3. Germline V CDR1 and CDR2: SGHTA, FQGTGA. V shed 5 bases and J 6 bases; nucleotides not matched to a gene: 3. This CDR3 is CASSMGTGDGYTF. As DNA, the CDR3 is TGTGCCAGCAGCATGGGGACAGGGGATGGCTACACCTTC. Full variable domain (outside the CDR3, taken from reference TRBV7-3 and TRBJ1-2): GAGVSQTPSNKVTEKGKYVELRCDPISGHTALYWYRQSLGQGPEFLIYFQGTGAADDSGLPNDRFFAVRPEGSVSTLKIQRTERGDSAVYLCASSMGTGDGYTFGSGTRLTVV.

The chain employs TRBV27 and TRBJ2-5; 9 nucleotides agree with TRBD2. The CDR3 sequence is 14 residues long. Germline lookup yields CDR1 MNHEY and CDR2 SMNVEV (reference sequence). Unmatched junction bases numbered 6, after V lost 5 bases and J lost 5 bases. The CDR3 DNA follows: TGTGCCAGCAGTCCTCTAGCGGGGAAGGAGACCCAGTACTTC. It encodes CASSPLAGKETQYF.

The rearrangement uses TRBV9 and TRBJ2-3; D might be TRBD2 (5 bases). The CDR3 is 19 residues long. V was clipped by 4 bases and J by 0 bases, with 24 bases between them. Germline V gene sequence: CDR1 SGDLS, CDR2 YYNGEE. CDR3 sequence: CASSPEGLRSPKSTDTQYF. The CDR3 DNA sequence: TGTGCCAGCAGCCCAGAGGGTTTAAGAAGCCCAAAAAGCACAGATACGCAGTATTTT.

V and J are TRBV5-1 and TRBJ1-4; D is ambiguous. The CDR3 is 17 residues long. Trimming took off 0 bases at V and 9 bases at J, with 21 bases between the two ends. The V gene's germline CDR1 is SGHRS and CDR2 YFSETQ. The CDR3 coding sequence is TGCGCCAGCAGCTTGGGGGCCGGACCATTAGCCGTACAAAAACTGTTTTTT. Translating it yields CASSLGAGPLAVQKLFF. The full variable domain, its missing parts supplied by reference TRBV5-1 and TRBJ1-4, is KAGVTQTPRYLIKTRGQQVTLSCSPISGHRSVSWYQQTPGQGLQFLFEYFSETQRNKGNFPGRFSGRQFSNSRSEMNVSTLELGDSALYLCASSLGAGPLAVQKLFFGSGTQLSVL.

V gene TRBV20-1 combines with J gene TRBJ2-2, with a possible D match to TRBD2 (5 bases). Trimming took off 0 bases at V and 5 bases at J, with 10 bases between the two ends. The V gene's germline CDR1 is DFQATT and CDR2 SNEGSKA (reference sequence). CDR3 length equals 14 residues. The CDR3, as DNA: TGCAGTGCTAGAGATCCGCGAGGGACCGGGGAGCTGTTTTTT. This codes for CSARDPRGTGELFF.

This clonotype was counted once. The rearrangement links TRBV13 to TRBJ2-5; TRBD2 agrees at 7 bases. Germline V gene sequence: CDR1 PRHDT, CDR2 FYEKMQ (reference sequence). V gave up 4 bases and J gave up 2 bases; unmatched junction bases: 4. The CDR3 extends over 14 amino acids. The CDR3 protein is CASSSAGFQETQYF. DNA of the CDR3: TGTGCCAGCAGCTCAGCGGGATTTCAAGAGACCCAGTACTTC. The whole variable domain, remainder taken from reference TRBV13 and TRBJ2-5, is AAGVIQSPRHLIKEKRETATLKCYPIPRHDTVYWYQQGPGQDPQFLISFYEKMQSDKGSIPDRFSAQQFSDYHSELNMSSLELGDSALYFCASSSAGFQETQYFGPGTRLLVL.

J is TRBJ1-2 and V is TRBV20-1; TRBD1 matches at 7 bases. Germline V gene sequence: CDR1 DFQATT, CDR2 SNEGSKA (reference sequence). V lost 6 bases, J lost 1 base, and 5 bases stayed unmatched. The CDR3 extends over 13 amino acids. The CDR3 loop is CSALTGVNYGYTF. CDR3 in DNA: TGCAGTGCCTTAACAGGGGTTAACTATGGCTACACCTTC.

In its sample, this clonotype was seen many times. The V and J genes are TRBV12-3 or TRBV12-4 and TRBJ1-4; weak D call: TRBD1 (5 bases). The V end was cut by 5 bases, the J end by 10 bases, with 26 bases between. CDR3 length: 17 amino acids. The CDR3 region has the DNA TGTGCCAGCAGTCCTAGGGACTCCACTTGGTACAGTGGAAAACTGTTTTTT. Protein sequence: CASSPRDSTWYSGKLFF.

The V gene is TRBV7-9, the J gene TRBJ2-7; 7 bases are shared with TRBD1. Germline values: CDR1 SEHNR, CDR2 FQNEAQ (reference sequence). Trimming took 5 bases from V and 0 from J; bases not matched to a gene: 7. The length of the CDR3 is 15 residues. The CDR3 is CASSQDRDSSYEQYV. CDR3 bases: TGTGCCAGCAGCCAAGACCGGGACAGCTCCTACGAGCAGTACGTC.

This clonotype was found many times. The chain links TRBV7-6 to TRBJ2-2; D is ambiguous. Germline V gene data show CDR1 as SGHVS and CDR2 as FNYEAQ. The V end was cut by 2 bases, the J end by 3 bases, with 10 bases between. This CDR3 contains 15 residues. The CDR3 loop is CASSLTTSHTGELFF. The CDR3 DNA follows: TGTGCCAGCAGCTTAACCACGAGCCACACCGGGGAGCTGTTTTTT.

This chain links TRBV6-6 with TRBJ2-1, with D possibly matching TRBD2 (6 bases). The CDR3 is 13 amino acids. The germline CDR1 and CDR2 sequences are MNHNY and SVGAGI (reference sequence). Trimming took 7 bases from V and 1 from J, leaving 8 bases between them. The CDR3: CASIRGSYNEQFF. Here the CDR3 DNA reads TGTGCCAGCATTCGGGGGTCCTACAATGAGCAGTTCTTC.

This chain uses TRBV7-6 with TRBJ2-1; D remains ambiguous. The V gene's germline CDR1 is SGHVS and CDR2 FNYEAQ. This CDR3 contains 16 residues. The germline V and J ends were trimmed by 4 bases and 7 bases, with 20 bases remaining between them. This CDR3 is CASSSPDSWRRNEQFF. Written as DNA, the CDR3 is TGTGCCAGCAGCTCCCCGGATAGTTGGCGGCGAAATGAGCAGTTCTTC.

This clonotype was picked up a small number of times. The rearrangement joins TRBV6-1 to TRBJ2-7; the D gene is possibly TRBD1 (6 bases). The germline V gene has CDR1 MNHNS and CDR2 SASEGT. CDR3 length: 17 residues. The ends were cut back, 7 bases at V and 5 bases at J, with 27 bases in the middle. The DNA for the CDR3 is TGTGCCAGCATTCGACCAGCAGGGGCCGGATCCGGGAACGAGCAGTACGTC. Encoded protein: CASIRPAGAGSGNEQYV.

Only a few counts were recorded for this clonotype. The V and J genes are TRBV7-6 and TRBJ2-5; maybe TRBD1 (5 bases). The CDR3 has 18 residues. CDR1 is SGHVS and CDR2 is FNYEAQ in the germline V gene. V gave up 1 base and J gave up 5 bases, with 23 bases separating them. CDR3 coding DNA: TGTGCCAGCAGCTTAGAGACAGTGCTTCCTCCCCTCGTGGAGACCCAGTACTTC. The encoded protein is CASSLETVLPPLVETQYF. Full variable domain (outside the CDR3, taken from reference TRBV7-6 and TRBJ2-5): GAGVSQSPRYKVTKRGQDVALRCDPISGHVSLYWYRQALGQGPEFLTYFNYEAQQDKSGLPNDRFSAERPEGSISTLTIQRTEQRDSAMYRCASSLETVLPPLVETQYFGPGTRLLVL.

The chain recombines TRBV6-2 or TRBV6-3 with TRBJ1-1, with D uncertain. The CDR3 is 14 residues long. Per the germline V gene, CDR1 is MNHEY and CDR2 is SVGEGT. V was clipped by 4 bases and J by 0 bases, with 9 bases between them. CDR3 in amino acids: CASSFTTMNTEAFF. CDR3 DNA sequence: TGTGCCAGCAGTTTCACTACCATGAACACTGAAGCTTTCTTT.

This clonotype showed up just a few times. The J gene is TRBJ1-1, the V gene TRBV13, with D uncertain. The CDR3 covers 12 residues. V lost 4 bases, J lost 7 bases, and 10 bases lay in between. Looked up from germline, CDR1 is PRHDT and CDR2 is FYEKMQ (reference sequence). The CDR3 DNA reads as TGTGCCAGCAGCTGGAGTGGGGATGAAGCTTTCTTT. Residues: CASSWSGDEAFF.

About this clonotype itself: This sequence may be a read error, since a much larger clone differs from it by one base. The final CDR3 position lacks the conserved phenylalanine or tryptophan, pointing to a likely read error. This sequence joins TRBV7-2 and TRBJ2-5, with TRBD2 matching 12 bases. V trimming: 0 bases; J trimming: 5 bases; junction bases outside the gene matches: 4. In germline, CDR1 is SGHTA, CDR2 FQGNSA. The CDR3 is 16 amino acids. CDR3 sequence reads: CASSLAGGTSGETQYS. The CDR3 DNA sequence: TGTGCCAGCAGCTTAGCAGGGGGGACTAGCGGGGAGACCCAGTACTCC.

This clonotype has a single count. The rearrangement links TRBV9 to TRBJ2-1; the D gene is possibly TRBD1 (6 bases). Germline CDR1 is SGDLS and CDR2 is YYNGEE. Trimming took 3 bases from V and 3 from J, leaving 10 bases between them. The CDR3 length is 14 residues. The CDR3, as DNA: TGTGCCAGCAGCGCCGGACAGCTCTACAATGAGCAGTTCTTC. The encoded protein is CASSAGQLYNEQFF.

The chain joins TRBV6-1 to TRBJ1-1, with D unresolved. Trimming left V 8 bases short and J 7 bases short, with 11 bases between. This CDR3 spans 11 amino acids. CDR1 and CDR2 from the germline V gene are MNHNS and SASEGT. The CDR3 DNA reads as TGTGCCAGCTTCTCCGGCAGTGAAGCTTTCTTT. Protein product: CASFSGSEAFF.

The rearrangement links TRBV28 to TRBJ2-7; D remains ambiguous. Germline V lookup: CDR1 MDHEN, CDR2 SYDVKM. This CDR3 spans 14 amino acids. Trimming shortened V by 6 bases and J by 3 bases, and 15 bases separated the two germline ends. The CDR3 region is CASSPLRSRYEQYF. CDR3 sequence (DNA): TGTGCCAGCAGCCCTTTGAGGTCCCGCTACGAGCAGTACTTC.

About this clonotype: A much more abundant neighbour one base away suggests this may be a read error. The chain employs TRBV7-8 and TRBJ2-7; 7 nucleotides agree with TRBD1. This CDR3 contains 13 residues. The germline CDR1 and CDR2 sequences are SGHVS and FQNEAQ. The J segment lost 0 bases and the V segment lost 7 bases, leaving 3 bases of the junction unmatched. CDR3 in DNA: TGTGCCAGCAACCACAGGGGCTCCTACGAGCAGTACTTC. Its translation is CASNHRGSYEQYF.

This clonotype has only a few counts. The V gene is TRBV2, the J gene TRBJ1-1; D is possibly TRBD1 (6 bases). Germline-derived CDR1 and CDR2 are SNHLY and FYNNEI. V gave up 6 bases and J gave up 5 bases, with 13 bases separating them. This CDR3 region has 13 residues. CDR3 in amino acids: CASSGGRDTEAFF. CDR3 bases: TGTGCCAGCAGCGGGGGGCGGGATACTGAAGCTTTCTTT.

The chain joins TRBV20-1 to TRBJ2-1; D is undetermined. The CDR3 contains 14 residues. Germline CDR1 reads DFQATT; CDR2 reads SNEGSKA (reference sequence). V lost 4 bases and J 0 bases, leaving 10 bases between the germline ends. The CDR3 DNA is TGCAGTGCTATTCTAGTTAGCTCCTACAATGAGCAGTTCTTC. Amino acid sequence: CSAILVSSYNEQFF.

In its sample, this clonotype was seen a few times. The chain is built from TRBV9 and TRBJ1-1; 11 bases match TRBD1. The germline CDR1 and CDR2 sequences are SGDLS and YYNGEE. CDR3 size: 15 residues. Trimming took 3 bases from V and 5 from J; bases not matched to a gene: 6. The CDR3 nucleotides read TGTGCCAGCAGCGAAGGACAGGGGGCGAGGACTGAAGCTTTCTTT. This encodes CASSEGQGARTEAFF.

The chain combines TRBV4-1 with TRBJ1-2, with 10 nucleotides matching TRBD1. V shed 0 bases and J 5 bases; nucleotides not matched to a gene: 0. From germline, CDR1 is MGHRA and CDR2 YSYEKL. This CDR3 spans 14 amino acids. This chain's CDR3 is CASSQEGQGYGYTF. As DNA, the CDR3 is TGCGCCAGCAGCCAAGAGGGACAGGGGTATGGCTACACCTTC.